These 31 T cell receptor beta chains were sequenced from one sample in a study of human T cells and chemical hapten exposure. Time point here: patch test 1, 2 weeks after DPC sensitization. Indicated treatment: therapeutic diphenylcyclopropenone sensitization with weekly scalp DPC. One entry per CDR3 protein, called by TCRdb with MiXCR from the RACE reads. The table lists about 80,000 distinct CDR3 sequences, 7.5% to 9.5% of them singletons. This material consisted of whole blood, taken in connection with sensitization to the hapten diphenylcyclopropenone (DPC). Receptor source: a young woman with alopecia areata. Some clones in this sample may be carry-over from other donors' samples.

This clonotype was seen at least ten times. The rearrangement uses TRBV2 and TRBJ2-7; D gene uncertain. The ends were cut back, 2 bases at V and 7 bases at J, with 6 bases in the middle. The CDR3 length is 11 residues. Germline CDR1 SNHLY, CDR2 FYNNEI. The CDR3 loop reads CASSELKEQYF. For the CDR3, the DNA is TGTGCCAGCAGTGAATTGAAGGAGCAGTACTTC.

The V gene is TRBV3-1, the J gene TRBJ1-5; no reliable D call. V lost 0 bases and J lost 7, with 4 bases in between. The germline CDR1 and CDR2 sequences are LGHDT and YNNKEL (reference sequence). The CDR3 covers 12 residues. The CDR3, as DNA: TGTGCCAGCAGCCAAGATAAGCAGCCCCAGCATTTT. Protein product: CASSQDKQPQHF.

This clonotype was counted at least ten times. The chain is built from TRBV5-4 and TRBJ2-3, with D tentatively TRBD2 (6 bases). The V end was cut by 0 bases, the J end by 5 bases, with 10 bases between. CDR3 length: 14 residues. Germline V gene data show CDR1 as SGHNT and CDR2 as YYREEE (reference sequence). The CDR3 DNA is TGTGCCAGCAGCTTGGGGCTAGCGTTAGATACGCAGTATTTT. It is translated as CASSLGLALDTQYF.

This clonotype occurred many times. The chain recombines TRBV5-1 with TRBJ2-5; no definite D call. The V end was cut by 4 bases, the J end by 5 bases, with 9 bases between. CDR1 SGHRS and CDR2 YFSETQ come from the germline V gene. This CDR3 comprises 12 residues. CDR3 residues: CASSLTGETQYF. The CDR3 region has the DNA TGCGCCAGCAGCCTTACCGGGGAGACCCAGTACTTC.

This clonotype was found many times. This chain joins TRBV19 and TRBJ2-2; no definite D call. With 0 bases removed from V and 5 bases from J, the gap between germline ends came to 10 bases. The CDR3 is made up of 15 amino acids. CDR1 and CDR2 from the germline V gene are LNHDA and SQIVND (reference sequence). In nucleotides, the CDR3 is TGTGCCAGTAGTATAGATCTGGTGAGGACCGGGGAGCTGTTTTTT. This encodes CASSIDLVRTGELFF.

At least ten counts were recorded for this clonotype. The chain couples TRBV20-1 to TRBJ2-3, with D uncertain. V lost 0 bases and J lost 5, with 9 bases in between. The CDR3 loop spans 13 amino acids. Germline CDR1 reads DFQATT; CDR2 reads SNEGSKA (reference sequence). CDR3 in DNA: TGCAGTGCTAGAGATCGCCTCCTAGATACGCAGTATTTT. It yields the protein CSARDRLLDTQYF.

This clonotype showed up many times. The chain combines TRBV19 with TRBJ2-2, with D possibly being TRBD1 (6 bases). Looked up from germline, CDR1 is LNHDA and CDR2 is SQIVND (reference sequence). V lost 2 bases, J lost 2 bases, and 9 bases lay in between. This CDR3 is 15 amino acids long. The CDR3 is CASSIRDINTGELFF. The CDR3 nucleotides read TGTGCCAGTAGTATAAGGGACATAAACACCGGGGAGCTGTTTTTT.

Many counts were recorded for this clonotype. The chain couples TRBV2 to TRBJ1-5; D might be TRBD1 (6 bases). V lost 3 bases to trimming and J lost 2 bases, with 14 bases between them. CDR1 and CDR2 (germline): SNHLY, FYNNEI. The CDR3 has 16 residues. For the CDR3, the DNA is TGTGCCAGCAGTGATGTTTGGGGGCACGGCAATCAGCCCCAGCATTTT. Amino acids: CASSDVWGHGNQPQHF.

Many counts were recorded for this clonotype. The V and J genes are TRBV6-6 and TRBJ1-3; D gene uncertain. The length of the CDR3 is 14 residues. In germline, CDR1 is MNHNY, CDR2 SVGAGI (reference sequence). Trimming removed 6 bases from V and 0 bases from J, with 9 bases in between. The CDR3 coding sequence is TGTGCCAGCAGCAGCCCAAGCTCTGGAAACACCATATATTTT. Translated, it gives CASSSPSSGNTIYF.

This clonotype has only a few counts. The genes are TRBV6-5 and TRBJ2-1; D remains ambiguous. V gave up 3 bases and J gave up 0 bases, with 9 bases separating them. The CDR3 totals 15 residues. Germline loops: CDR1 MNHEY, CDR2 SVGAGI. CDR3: CASSYSPSSYNEQFF. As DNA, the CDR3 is TGTGCCAGCAGTTATAGTCCTAGCTCCTACAATGAGCAGTTCTTC.

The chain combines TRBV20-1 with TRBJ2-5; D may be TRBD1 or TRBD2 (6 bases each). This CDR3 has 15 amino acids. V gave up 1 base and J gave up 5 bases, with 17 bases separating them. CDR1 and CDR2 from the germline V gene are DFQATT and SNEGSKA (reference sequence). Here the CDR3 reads CSARGSGAAGETQYF. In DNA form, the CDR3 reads TGCAGTGCTAGAGGCTCAGGGGCCGCGGGGGAGACCCAGTACTTC.

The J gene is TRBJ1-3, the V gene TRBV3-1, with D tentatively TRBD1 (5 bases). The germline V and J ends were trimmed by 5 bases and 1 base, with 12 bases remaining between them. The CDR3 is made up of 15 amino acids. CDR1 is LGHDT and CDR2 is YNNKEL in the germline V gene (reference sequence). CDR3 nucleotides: TGTGCCAGCAGCTATCAAGGGGTTTCTGGAAACACCATATATTTT. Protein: CASSYQGVSGNTIYF.

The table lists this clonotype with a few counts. Here the CDR3 DNA reads TGCAGTGCCCTCGCCCCCTTGCCTAACCACAGAACCTATGGCTACACCTTC. Amino acid sequence: CSALAPLPNHRTYGYTF. This chain links TRBV20-1 with TRBJ1-2, with unresolved D. Germline CDR1 reads DFQATT; CDR2 reads SNEGSKA (reference sequence). The CDR3 contains 17 residues. V shed 6 bases and J shed 4 bases, with 27 bases lying between them.

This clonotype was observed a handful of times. CDR3: CASSPSRGLAFF. The CDR3 coding sequence is TGTGCCAGCAGCCCATCAAGGGGCCTCGCTTTCTTT. The chain couples TRBV13 to TRBJ1-1; D possibly corresponds to TRBD1 (5 bases). From germline, CDR1 is PRHDT and CDR2 FYEKMQ (reference sequence). V was shortened by 5 bases and J by 11 bases, with 15 bases between the two germline ends. There are 12 residues in the CDR3.

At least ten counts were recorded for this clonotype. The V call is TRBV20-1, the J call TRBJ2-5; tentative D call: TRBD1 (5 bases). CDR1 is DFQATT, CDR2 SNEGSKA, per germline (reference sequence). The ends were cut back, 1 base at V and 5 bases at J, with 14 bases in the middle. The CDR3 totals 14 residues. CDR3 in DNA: TGCAGTGCTAGAGGGGGCCAGCTATCGGAGACCCAGTACTTC. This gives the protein CSARGGQLSETQYF.

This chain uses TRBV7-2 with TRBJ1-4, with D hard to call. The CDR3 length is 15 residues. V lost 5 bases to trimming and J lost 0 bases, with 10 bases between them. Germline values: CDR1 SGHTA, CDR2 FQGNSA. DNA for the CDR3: TGTGCCAGCAGCATCGGTTTGGCAACTAATGAAAAACTGTTTTTT. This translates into CASSIGLATNEKLFF.

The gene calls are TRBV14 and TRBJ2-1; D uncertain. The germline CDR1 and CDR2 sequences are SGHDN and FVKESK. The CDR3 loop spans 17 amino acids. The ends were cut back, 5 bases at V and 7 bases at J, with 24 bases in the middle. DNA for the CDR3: TGTGCCAGCAGCGACACAGCATCGCTGCGGAACCAGAATGAGCAGTTCTTC. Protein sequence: CASSDTASLRNQNEQFF.

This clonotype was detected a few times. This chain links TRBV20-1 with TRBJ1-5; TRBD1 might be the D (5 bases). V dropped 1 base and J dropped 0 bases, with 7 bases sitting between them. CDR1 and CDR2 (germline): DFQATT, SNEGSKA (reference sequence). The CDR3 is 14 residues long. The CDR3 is CSARAGVSNQPQHF. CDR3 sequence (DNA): TGCAGTGCTAGAGCGGGGGTTAGCAATCAGCCCCAGCATTTT.

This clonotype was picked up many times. CDR3 amino acids: CASSPQGSTEAFF. CDR3 DNA: TGTGCCAGCTCACCACAGGGTTCCACTGAAGCTTTCTTT. The rearrangement joins TRBV18 to TRBJ1-1; no reliable D call. The CDR3 extends over 13 amino acids. Germline V gives CDR1 KGHSH, CDR2 LQKENI. The V gene lost 1 base and the J gene lost 4 bases, with 7 bases spanning the gap.

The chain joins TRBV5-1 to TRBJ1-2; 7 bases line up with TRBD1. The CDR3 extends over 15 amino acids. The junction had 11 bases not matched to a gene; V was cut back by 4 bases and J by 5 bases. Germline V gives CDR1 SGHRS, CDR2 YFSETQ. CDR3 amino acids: CASSPGDSGSYGYTF. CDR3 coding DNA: TGCGCCAGCAGCCCCGGGGACAGCGGTTCTTATGGCTACACCTTC.

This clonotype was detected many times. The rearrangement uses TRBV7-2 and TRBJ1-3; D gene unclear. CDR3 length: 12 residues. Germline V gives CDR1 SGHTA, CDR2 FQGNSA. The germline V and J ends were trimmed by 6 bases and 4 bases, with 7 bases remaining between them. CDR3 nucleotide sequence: TGTGCCAGCAGGGGGTCCGGAAACACCATATATTTT. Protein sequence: CASRGSGNTIYF.

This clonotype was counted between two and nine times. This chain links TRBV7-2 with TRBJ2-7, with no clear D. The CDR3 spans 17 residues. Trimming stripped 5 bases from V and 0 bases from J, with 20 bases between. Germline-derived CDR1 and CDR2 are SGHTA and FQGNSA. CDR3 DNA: TGTGCCAGCAGCCGTCAGGCAGACACGGCAAGCTCCTACGAGCAGTACTTC. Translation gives CASSRQADTASSYEQYF.

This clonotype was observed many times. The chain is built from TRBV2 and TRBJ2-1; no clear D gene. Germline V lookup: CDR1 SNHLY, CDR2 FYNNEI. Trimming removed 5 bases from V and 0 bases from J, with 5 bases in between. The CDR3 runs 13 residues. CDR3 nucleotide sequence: TGTGCCAGCAGTCCCAGCTCCTACAATGAGCAGTTCTTC. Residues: CASSPSSYNEQFF.

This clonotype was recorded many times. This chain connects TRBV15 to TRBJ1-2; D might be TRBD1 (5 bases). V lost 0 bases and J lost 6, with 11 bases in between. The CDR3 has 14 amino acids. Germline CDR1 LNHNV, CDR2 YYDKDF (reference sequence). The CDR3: CATSRDGLTDGYTF. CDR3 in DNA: TGTGCCACCAGCAGAGATGGTCTGACAGATGGCTACACCTTC.

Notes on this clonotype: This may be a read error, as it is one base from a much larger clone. The CDR3: CTSSTRPTSSGANVLTF. CDR3 DNA sequence: TGCACCAGCAGCACCCGACCGACGAGCTCTGGGGCCAACGTCCTGACTTTC. This rearrangement joins TRBV5-1 to TRBJ2-6; D call uncertain. The CDR3 has 17 residues. Looked up from germline, CDR1 is SGHRS and CDR2 is YFSETQ.

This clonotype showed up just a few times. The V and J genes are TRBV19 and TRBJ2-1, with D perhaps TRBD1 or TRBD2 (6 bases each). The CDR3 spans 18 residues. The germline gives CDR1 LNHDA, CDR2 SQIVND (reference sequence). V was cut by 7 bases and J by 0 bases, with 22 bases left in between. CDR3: CASNGRRGVWSSYNEQFF. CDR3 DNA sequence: TGTGCCAGTAACGGGCGGAGGGGGGTCTGGAGCTCCTACAATGAGCAGTTCTTC.

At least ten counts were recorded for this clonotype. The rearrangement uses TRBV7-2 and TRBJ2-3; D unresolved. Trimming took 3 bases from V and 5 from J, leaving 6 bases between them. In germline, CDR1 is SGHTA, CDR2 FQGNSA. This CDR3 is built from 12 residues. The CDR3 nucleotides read TGTGCCAGCAGCTTCCGGCAAGATACGCAGTATTTT. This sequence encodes CASSFRQDTQYF.

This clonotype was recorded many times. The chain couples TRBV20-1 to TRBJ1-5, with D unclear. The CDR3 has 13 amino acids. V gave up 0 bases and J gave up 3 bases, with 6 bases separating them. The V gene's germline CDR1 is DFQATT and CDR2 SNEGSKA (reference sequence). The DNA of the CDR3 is TGCAGTGCTAGAGATTGGCCCAATCAGCCCCAGCATTTT. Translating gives CSARDWPNQPQHF.

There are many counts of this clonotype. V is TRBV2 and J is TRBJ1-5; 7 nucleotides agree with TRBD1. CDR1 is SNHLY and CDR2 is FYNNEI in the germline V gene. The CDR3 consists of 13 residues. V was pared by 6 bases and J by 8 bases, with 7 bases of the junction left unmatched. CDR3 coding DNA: TGTGCCAGCAGAACAGGGGCTGGTGAGCCCCAGCATTTT. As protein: CASRTGAGEPQHF. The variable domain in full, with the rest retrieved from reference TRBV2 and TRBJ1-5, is EPEVTQTPSHQVTQMGQEVILRCVPISNHLYFYWYRQILGQKVEFLVSFYNNEISEKSEIFDDQFSVERPDGSNFTLKIRSTKLEDSAMYFCASRTGAGEPQHFGDGTRLSIL.

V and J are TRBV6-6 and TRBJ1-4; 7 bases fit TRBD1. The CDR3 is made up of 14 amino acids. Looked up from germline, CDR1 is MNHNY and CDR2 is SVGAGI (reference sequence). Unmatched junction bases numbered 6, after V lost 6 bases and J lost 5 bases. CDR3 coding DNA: TGTGCCAGCAGGATGGGACAGATAAATGAAAAACTGTTTTTT. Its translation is CASRMGQINEKLFF.

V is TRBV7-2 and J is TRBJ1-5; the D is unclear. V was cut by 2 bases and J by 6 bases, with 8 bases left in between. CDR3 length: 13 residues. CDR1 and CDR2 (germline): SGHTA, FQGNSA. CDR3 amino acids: CASSLRQFQPQHF. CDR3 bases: TGTGCCAGCAGCTTAAGGCAGTTTCAGCCCCAGCATTTT. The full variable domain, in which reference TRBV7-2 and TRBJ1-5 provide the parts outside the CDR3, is GAGVSQSPSNKVTEKGKDVELRCDPISGHTALYWYRQSLGQGLEFLIYFQGNSAPDKSGLPSDRFSAERTGGSVSTLTIQRTQQEDSAVYLCASSLRQFQPQHFGDGTRLSIL.